These T cell receptor beta chains were read from a single sample in a study of T cells in localized non-small cell lung cancer. Repertoires were generated with immunoSEQ multiplex PCR, while TCRdb's copy carries only in-frame clones and drops some. The table lists around 21,000 clones, approximately 83% of them singletons. Sequencing used peripheral blood, obtained before any cancer treatment. Source of these receptors: a man aged 40 to 75 with stage I lung adenocarcinoma. Both conserved end residues are trimmed from each CDR3. Size tells how often a clone was seen (once, few, many) or the class of an expanded clone, and some rows leave it out.

cdr3_length	j_call	clone_size	v_call	cdr3_aa
11	TRBJ2-1	.	TRBV5-6	ASSLGQGNEQF
11	TRBJ1-2	.	TRBV6-5	ASSPDENYGYT
11	TRBJ2-3	.	TRBV10-1	ASSDGGADTQY
13	TRBJ1-1	.	TRBV10-3	AISESQEGSTEAF
11	TRBJ1-1	.	TRBV28	ASSEDPNTEAF
15	TRBJ2-6	.	TRBV7-2	ASSLKGTSSGANVLT
14	TRBJ1-6	.	TRBV5-1	ASSFRGQGDNSPLH
11	TRBJ1-4	once	TRBV6-5	ASSYGSREKLF
13	TRBJ2-2	few	TRBV19	ASSTGQGMTGELF
12	TRBJ2-2	few	TRBV6-1	ATRGRGGTGELF
11	TRBJ1-2	.	TRBV30	AWSVRPGYGYT
10	TRBJ2-3	.	TRBV7-2	ASSSSTDTQY
11	TRBJ2-3	.	TRBV19	ASSIQSTDTQY
15	TRBJ1-2	.	TRBV19	ASSILGLGYSSGGYT
12	TRBJ2-7	.	TRBV6-6	ASSLSGVLYEQY
9	TRBJ2-1	.	TRBV10-2	ASSEGNEQF
12	TRBJ2-7	.	TRBV28	ASSLGQRPYEQY
14	TRBJ1-1	.	TRBV5-1	ASSLELRTENTEAF
14	TRBJ1-3	.	TRBV11-1	ASSLNSPSSGNTIY
14	TRBJ2-1	.	TRBV9	ASSSGTGGSRNEQF
14	TRBJ1-1	.	TRBV19	ASSQSSGNMNTEAF
11	TRBJ1-3	.	TRBV9	ASGGFGGNTIY
13	TRBJ2-5	.	TRBV7-8	ASRFSGDGQETQY
11	TRBJ1-2	medium-sized	TRBV5-1	ASSFWSAYGYT
14	TRBJ2-3	.	TRBV10-2	ASRHPGLANTDTQY
12	TRBJ1-1	.	TRBV9	ASSSEQEYTEAF
14	TRBJ1-2	once	TRBV9	ASSEGSGISNYGYT
17	TRBJ2-7	.	TRBV7-7	ASSLALREGTVSSYEQY
11	TRBJ1-1	.	TRBV6-6	ASSYSWRAEAF
11	TRBJ1-2	.	TRBV2	ASSEGYNYGYT
12	TRBJ2-3	.	TRBV6-6	ASSYWGSGDTQY
9	TRBJ2-3	.	TRBV14	ASSQGVLQY
16	TRBJ2-3	once	TRBV4-2	ASSPSGARTSRTDTQY
10	TRBJ2-3	.	TRBV6-5	ASRGYRYTQY
11	TRBJ2-7	few	TRBV27	ASSRQGPYEQY
18	TRBJ2-1	.	TRBV30	AWSDAGTSGRGRSYNEQF
14	TRBJ2-7	once	TRBV5-1	ASSLVTSGRSYEQY
9	TRBJ2-7	.	TRBV6-6	ASSYRVEQY
11	TRBJ2-2	.	TRBV5-1	ASSLGGYEELF
13	TRBJ2-2	.	TRBV10-3	AISPNAGGAGELF
12	TRBJ1-1	once	TRBV6-5	ASSSIRGGTEAF
14	TRBJ2-7	.	TRBV6-5	ASSYSIRDRGSEQY
10	TRBJ1-1	.	TRBV7-9	ASSSQGTEAF